In this sample, the clone carrying this T cell receptor beta chain turned up a few times. This entry is derived from a study of blood T cell repertoires in COVID-19. Study as a whole: Recovered Cohort 3 donors showed two negative PCRs, clearance, or symptom resolution. Acute and convalescent COVID-19 samples came from the United States, Italy and Spain.

Trimming removed 2 bases at V and 5 bases at J, with 17 bases between. Germline CDR1 is SGHKS and CDR2 is YYEKEE (reference sequence). The CDR3 consists of 15 residues. Authors' methods: Estimated nucleated cell counts came from reference gene primer amplification. This table comes from immunoSEQ multiplex PCR, and its TCRdb copy is limited to in-frame clones, with some not included. Clone size and V and J calls were adopted from that table, with D and trimming inferred from the DNA. The repertoire consists of 150,000 to 200,000 clones, with less than 80% occurring once and the leading ten covering 15% to 20%.

Sequencing was done on a sample of PBMCs or T cells enriched from blood (not recorded which). The TCR comes from a woman aged 70-85 years in a cohort exposed to, infected with or recovered from COVID-19 (not recorded which). This rearrangement joins TRBV5-5 to TRBJ2-7, with D possibly TRBD1 on 5 matching bases. CDR3 residues: CASSFILQGRNEQYF. CDR3 bases: TGTGCCAGCAGCTTCATCCTGCAGGGTCGCAACGAGCAGTACTTC.